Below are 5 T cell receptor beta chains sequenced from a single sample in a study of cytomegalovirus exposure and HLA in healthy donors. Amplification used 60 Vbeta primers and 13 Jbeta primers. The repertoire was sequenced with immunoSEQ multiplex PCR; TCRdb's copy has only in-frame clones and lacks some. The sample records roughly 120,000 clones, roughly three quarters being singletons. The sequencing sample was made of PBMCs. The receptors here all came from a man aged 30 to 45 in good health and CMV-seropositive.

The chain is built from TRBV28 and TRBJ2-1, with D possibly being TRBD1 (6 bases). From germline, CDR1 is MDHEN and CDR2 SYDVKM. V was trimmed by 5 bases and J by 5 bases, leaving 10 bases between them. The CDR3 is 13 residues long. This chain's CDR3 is CASSRDRNNEQFF. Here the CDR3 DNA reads TGTGCCAGCAGTAGAGACAGGAACAATGAGCAGTTCTTC.

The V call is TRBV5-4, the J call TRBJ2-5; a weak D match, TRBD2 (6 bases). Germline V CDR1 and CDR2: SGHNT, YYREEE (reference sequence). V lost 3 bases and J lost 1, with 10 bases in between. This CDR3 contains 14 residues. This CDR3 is CASSSTGVQETQYF. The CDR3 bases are TGTGCCAGCAGCTCCACGGGGGTCCAAGAGACCCAGTACTTC. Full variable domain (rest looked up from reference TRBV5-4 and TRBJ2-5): ETGVTQSPTHLIKTRGQQVTLRCSSQSGHNTVSWYQQALGQGPQFIFQYYREEENGRGNFPPRFSGLQFPNYSSELNVNALELDDSALYLCASSSTGVQETQYFGPGTRLLVL.

CDR3 loop: CASSRGLAGGHNEQFF. As DNA, the CDR3 is TGTGCCAGCAGCCGAGGACTAGCGGGAGGGCACAATGAGCAGTTCTTC. The chain couples TRBV14 to TRBJ2-1; 15 positions match TRBD2. CDR1 is SGHDN, CDR2 FVKESK, per germline. The CDR3 contains 16 residues. J was trimmed by 5 bases and V by 4 bases; bases with no gene match: 3. Drawing the rest from reference TRBV14 and TRBJ2-1, the complete variable domain is EAGVTQFPSHSVIEKGQTVTLRCDPISGHDNLYWYRRVMGKEIKFLLHFVKESKQDESGMPNNRFLAERTGGTYSTLKVQPAELEDSGVYFCASSRGLAGGHNEQFFGPGTRLTVL.

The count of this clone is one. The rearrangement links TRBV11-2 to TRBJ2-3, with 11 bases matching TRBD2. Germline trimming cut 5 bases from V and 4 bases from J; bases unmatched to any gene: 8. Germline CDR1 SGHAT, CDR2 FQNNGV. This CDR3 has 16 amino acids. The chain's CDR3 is CASSPLAGGNPDTQYF. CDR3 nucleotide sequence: TGTGCCAGCAGCCCCCTAGCGGGGGGAAACCCAGATACGCAGTATTTT.

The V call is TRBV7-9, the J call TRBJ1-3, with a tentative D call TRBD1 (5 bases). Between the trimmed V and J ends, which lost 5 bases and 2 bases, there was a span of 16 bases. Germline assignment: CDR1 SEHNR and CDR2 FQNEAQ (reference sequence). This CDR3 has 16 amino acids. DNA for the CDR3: TGTGCCAGCAGCCCGACGCGGGGGGTCCCTGGAAACACCATATATTTT. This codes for CASSPTRGVPGNTIYF.